Reported below is one TCR beta chain. This sample was included in a study of blood T cell repertoires in COVID-19. Method: immunoSEQ multiplex PCR; TCRdb's copy keeps in-frame clones and lacks some. Of hundreds of thousands of clones in the sample, roughly nine tenths were seen once. This CDR3 spans 11 amino acids. Trimming left V 6 bases short and J 7 bases short, with 9 bases between. The V gene's germline CDR1 is MNHEY and CDR2 SMNVEV (reference sequence). The receptor's source is a woman in her 50s in a cohort exposed to, infected with or recovered from COVID-19 (not recorded which). The chain has TRBV27 and TRBJ1-2; D remains ambiguous. The sample comprised PBMCs or T cells enriched from blood (not recorded which). CDR3 loop: CASSSSGGYTF. In DNA, the CDR3 is TGTGCCAGCAGCTCCTCGGGTGGCTACACCTTC.